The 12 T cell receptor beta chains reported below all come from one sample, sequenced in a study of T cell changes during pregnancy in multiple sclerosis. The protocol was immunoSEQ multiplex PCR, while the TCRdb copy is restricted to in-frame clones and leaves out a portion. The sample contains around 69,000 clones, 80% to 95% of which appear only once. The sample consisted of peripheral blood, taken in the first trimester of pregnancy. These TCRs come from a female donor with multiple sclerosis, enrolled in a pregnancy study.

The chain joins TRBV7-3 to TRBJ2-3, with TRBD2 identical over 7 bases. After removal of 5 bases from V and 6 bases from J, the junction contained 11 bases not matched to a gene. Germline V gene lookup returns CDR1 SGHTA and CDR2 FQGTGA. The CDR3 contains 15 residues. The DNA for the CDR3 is TGTGCCAGCAGCCCCTCTGCGGGAGATGTGGATACGCAGTATTTT. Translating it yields CASSPSAGDVDTQYF. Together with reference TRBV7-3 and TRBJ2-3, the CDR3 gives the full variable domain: GAGVSQTPSNKVTEKGKYVELRCDPISGHTALYWYRQSLGQGPEFLIYFQGTGAADDSGLPNDRFFAVRPEGSVSTLKIQRTERGDSAVYLCASSPSAGDVDTQYFGPGTRLTVL.

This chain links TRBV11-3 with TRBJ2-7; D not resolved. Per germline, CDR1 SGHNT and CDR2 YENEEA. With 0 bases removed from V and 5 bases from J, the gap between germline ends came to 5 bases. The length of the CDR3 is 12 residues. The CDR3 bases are TGTGCCAGCAGCTTAGACAGGAACGAGCAGTACTTC. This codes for CASSLDRNEQYF.

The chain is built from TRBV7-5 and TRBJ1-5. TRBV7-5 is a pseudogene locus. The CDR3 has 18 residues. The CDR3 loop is CARSESTKGGASNQPQHF. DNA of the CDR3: TGTGCCAGAAGCGAATCAACAAAAGGAGGGGCCAGCAATCAGCCCCAGCATTTT.

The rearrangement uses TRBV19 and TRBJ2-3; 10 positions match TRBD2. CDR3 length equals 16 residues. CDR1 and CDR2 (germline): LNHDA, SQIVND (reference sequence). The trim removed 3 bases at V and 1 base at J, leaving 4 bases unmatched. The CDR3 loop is CASSMKLAGRTDTQYF. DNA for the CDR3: TGTGCCAGTAGTATGAAACTAGCGGGACGCACAGATACGCAGTATTTT.

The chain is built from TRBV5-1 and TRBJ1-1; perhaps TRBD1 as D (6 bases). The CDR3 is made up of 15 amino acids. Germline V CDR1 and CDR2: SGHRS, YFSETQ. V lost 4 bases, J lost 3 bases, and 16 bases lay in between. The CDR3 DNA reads TGCGCCAGCAGCCAAGGGGGGGGACTATACACTGAAGCTTTCTTT. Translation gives CASSQGGGLYTEAFF.

The CDR3, as DNA: TGTGCCAGCAGCTTTGGAGCGGGAGGGCCTCAGACCCAGTACTTC. It specifies CASSFGAGGPQTQYF. The chain couples TRBV28 to TRBJ2-5; 10 bases are a match to TRBD2. Germline CDR1 reads MDHEN; CDR2 reads SYDVKM. The CDR3 totals 15 residues. Trimming removed 6 bases from V and 6 bases from J; junction bases left unmatched: 10.

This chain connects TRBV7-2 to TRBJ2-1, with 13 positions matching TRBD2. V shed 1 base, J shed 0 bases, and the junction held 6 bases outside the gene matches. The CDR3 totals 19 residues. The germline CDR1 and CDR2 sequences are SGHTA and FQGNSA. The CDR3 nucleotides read TGTGCCAGCAGCTTAGGCGGGACTAGCGGGGCCAGCTCCTACAATGAGCAGTTCTTC. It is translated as CASSLGGTSGASSYNEQFF.

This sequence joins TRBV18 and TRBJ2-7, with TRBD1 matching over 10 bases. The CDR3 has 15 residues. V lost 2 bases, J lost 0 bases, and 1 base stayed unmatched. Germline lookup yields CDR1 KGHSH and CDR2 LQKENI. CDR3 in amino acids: CASSPGTGASYEQYF. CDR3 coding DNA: TGTGCCAGCTCACCAGGGACAGGGGCCTCCTACGAGCAGTACTTC.

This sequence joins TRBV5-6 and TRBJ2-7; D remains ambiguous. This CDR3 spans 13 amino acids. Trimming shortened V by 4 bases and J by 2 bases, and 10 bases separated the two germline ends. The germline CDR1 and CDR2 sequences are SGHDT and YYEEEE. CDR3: CASSQTLTYEQYF. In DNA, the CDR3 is TGTGCCAGCAGCCAGACATTAACCTACGAGCAGTACTTC.

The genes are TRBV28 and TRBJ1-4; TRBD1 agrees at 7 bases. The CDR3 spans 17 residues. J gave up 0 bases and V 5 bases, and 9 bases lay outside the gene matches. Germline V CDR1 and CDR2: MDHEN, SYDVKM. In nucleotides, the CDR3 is TGTGCCAGCAGTACTACAGGGGCCCCTACAACTAATGAAAAACTGTTTTTT. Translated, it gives CASSTTGAPTTNEKLFF.

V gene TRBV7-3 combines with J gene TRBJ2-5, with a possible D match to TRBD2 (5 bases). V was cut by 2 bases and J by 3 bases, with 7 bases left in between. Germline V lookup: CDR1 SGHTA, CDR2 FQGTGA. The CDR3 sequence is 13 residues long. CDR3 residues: CASSLLAEETQYF. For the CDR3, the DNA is TGTGCCAGCAGCTTACTAGCTGAAGAGACCCAGTACTTC.

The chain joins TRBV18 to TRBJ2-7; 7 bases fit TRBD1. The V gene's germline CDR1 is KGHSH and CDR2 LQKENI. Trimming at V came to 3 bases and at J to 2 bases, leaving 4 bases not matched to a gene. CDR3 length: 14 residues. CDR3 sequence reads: CASSPATGAYEQYF. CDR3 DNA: TGTGCCAGCTCACCGGCTACAGGGGCCTACGAGCAGTACTTC.